The following is a TCR beta chain sequence with its context. Participants were aged about 18 to 95 years, lived in over 20 US areas, and enrolled virtually. Participants had their cohort set by participant-reported clinical history. This entry comes from a study of blood T cell repertoires in COVID-19. The wider study: Acute and convalescent COVID-19 samples came from the United States, Italy and Spain.

J gave up 7 bases and V 10 bases, and 13 bases lay outside the gene matches. The CDR3 totals 15 residues. Per germline, CDR1 ENHRY and CDR2 SYGVKD. Per the original methods: Estimation of nucleated cell counts relied on the amplification of reference gene primers. Profiled with immunoSEQ multiplex PCR; TCRdb holds only in-frame clones, not every one. That table gives V, J and clone size, and the DNA gave D and trimming. The table has over 150,000 clones, more than 70% seen once. Sequenced input: PBMCs or T cells enriched from blood (not recorded which). The chain links TRBV10-3 to TRBJ1-5, with 10 nucleotides matching TRBD1. This clonotype originated in a middle-aged man who had recovered from COVID-19. The CDR3 reads CATKYGQGEGQPQHF. DNA for the CDR3: TGTGCCACCAAGTACGGACAGGGGGAGGGACAGCCCCAGCATTTT.